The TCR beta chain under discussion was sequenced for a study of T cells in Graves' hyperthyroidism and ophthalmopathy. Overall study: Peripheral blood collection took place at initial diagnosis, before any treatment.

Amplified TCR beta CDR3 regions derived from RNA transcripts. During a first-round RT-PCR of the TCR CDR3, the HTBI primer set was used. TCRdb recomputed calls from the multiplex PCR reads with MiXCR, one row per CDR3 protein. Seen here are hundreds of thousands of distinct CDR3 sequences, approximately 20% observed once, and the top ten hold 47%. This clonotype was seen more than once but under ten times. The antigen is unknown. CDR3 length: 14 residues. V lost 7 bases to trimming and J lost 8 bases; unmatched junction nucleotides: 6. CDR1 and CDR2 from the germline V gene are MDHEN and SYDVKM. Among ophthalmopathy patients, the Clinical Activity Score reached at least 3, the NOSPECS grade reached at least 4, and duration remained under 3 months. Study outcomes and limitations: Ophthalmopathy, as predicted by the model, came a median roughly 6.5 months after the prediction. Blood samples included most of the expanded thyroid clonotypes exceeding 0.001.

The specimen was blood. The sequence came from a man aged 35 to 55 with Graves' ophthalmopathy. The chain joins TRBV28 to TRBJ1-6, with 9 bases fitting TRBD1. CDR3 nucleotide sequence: TGTGCCAGCAACCCGGGACAGGGTTATTCACCCCTCCACTTT. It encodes CASNPGQGYSPLHF.